This is a list of T cell receptor beta chains from one sample in a study of blood T cell repertoires in COVID-19. Only in-frame clones appear in the TCRdb table, and some are missing; sequencing was by immunoSEQ multiplex PCR. In the table there are around 74,000 clones, around nine tenths of which are singletons. Sequencing used peripheral blood. Receptors were obtained from a woman older than 75 with active or convalescent COVID-19. CDR3s include the opening cysteine and the closing phenylalanine or tryptophan. The D gene is left open where the match is weak. A clone size is listed for some rows: how often the clone was seen (once, few, many), or a class if it is expanded.

D gene	V gene	clone size	J gene	CDR3 protein	CDR3 DNA
TRBD1	TRBV6-2/TRBV6-3	-	TRBJ2-7	CASSSGERGPLEEQYF	TGTGCCAGCAGTTCAGGGGAAAGGGGGCCCCTCGAAGAGCAGTACTTC
TRBD2	TRBV6-5	-	TRBJ2-7	CASTLTSGGSNEQYF	TGTGCCAGCACCCTCACTAGCGGGGGTTCGAACGAGCAGTACTTC
TRBD1	TRBV4-3	-	TRBJ1-2	CASSQDRMDRGGYGYTF	TGCGCCAGCAGCCAAGATCGGATGGACAGGGGAGGCTATGGCTACACCTTC
-	TRBV30	-	TRBJ1-3	CAWSPGDPGNTIYF	TGTGCCTGGAGTCCCGGGGATCCTGGAAACACCATATATTTT
TRBD1	TRBV15	-	TRBJ1-6	CATSRGLGTGADSPLHF	TGTGCCACCAGCAGAGGCTTGGGTACAGGGGCGGATTCACCCCTCCACTTT
-	TRBV27	-	TRBJ1-1	CASSKDRGMNTEAFF	TGTGCCAGCAGCAAGGACAGAGGTATGAACACTGAAGCTTTCTTT
-	TRBV5-1	-	TRBJ2-5	CASSERQAFRQETQYF	TGCGCCAGCAGCGAGAGACAGGCCTTTCGCCAAGAGACCCAGTACTTC
TRBD2	TRBV11-3	-	TRBJ2-3	CASTAGLAGCTSTDTQYF	TGTGCCAGCACCGCCGGACTAGCGGGGTGCACTAGCACAGATACGCAGTATTTT
-	TRBV7-9	few	TRBJ1-1	CASSLVGGEAFF	TGTGCCAGCAGCTTAGTTGGGGGGGAAGCTTTCTTT
TRBD2	TRBV5-1	-	TRBJ2-2	CASIEASGGPGELFF	TGCGCCAGCATCGAGGCTAGCGGGGGGCCCGGGGAGCTGTTTTTT
TRBD1	TRBV4-3	once	TRBJ1-2	CASSPKDRVISLYGYTF	TGCGCCAGCAGCCCCAAGGACAGGGTGATTTCCCTCTATGGCTACACCTTC
-	TRBV5-5	once	TRBJ1-4	CASSLVPNPRGNEKLFF	TGTGCCAGCAGCTTGGTACCTAACCCCAGAGGGAATGAAAAACTGTTTTTT
TRBD1	TRBV7-2	-	TRBJ1-3	CASSLPRGLGNTIYF	TGTGCCAGCAGCTTGCCCAGGGGGCTTGGAAACACCATATATTTT
TRBD1	TRBV3-1/TRBV3-2	-	TRBJ2-7	CASSWGTGTYEQYF	TGTGCCAGCAGCTGGGGGACAGGGACCTACGAGCAGTACTTC
-	TRBV30	-	TRBJ2-2	CAWSVGRTFTGELFF	TGTGCCTGGAGTGTTGGGAGAACATTTACCGGGGAGCTGTTTTTT
TRBD2	TRBV11-3	once	TRBJ2-1	CASSITSGDRQFF	TGTGCCAGCAGCATCACTAGCGGGGACCGGCAGTTCTTC
-	TRBV6-5	-	TRBJ1-5	CASSSTGGNQPQHF	TGTGCCAGCAGCTCGACAGGCGGCAATCAGCCCCAGCATTTT
TRBD1	TRBV10-3	-	TRBJ1-6	CAIRRTGEKSPLHF	TGTGCCATCAGGCGAACAGGGGAGAAATCACCCCTCCACTTT
TRBD1	TRBV2	-	TRBJ2-1	CASSDETGEYNEQFF	TGTGCCAGCAGTGACGAGACAGGGGAATACAATGAGCAGTTCTTC
TRBD1	TRBV19	-	TRBJ2-2	CASKTGTGGTGELFF	TGTGCCAGTAAAACCGGGACAGGGGGCACCGGGGAGCTGTTTTTT
-	TRBV5-1	-	TRBJ2-5	CASAPGWPGETQYF	TGCGCCAGCGCCCCAGGCTGGCCAGGAGAGACCCAGTACTTC
TRBD1	TRBV7-2	-	TRBJ1-5	CASSPGTGTQPQHF	TGTGCCAGCAGCCCAGGGACAGGGACTCAGCCCCAGCATTTT
-	TRBV7-2	-	TRBJ1-2	CASSLEDRRDGYTF	TGTGCCAGCAGCTTAGAAGACAGGCGGGATGGCTACACCTTC
TRBD1	TRBV5-1	-	TRBJ1-2	CASSPTGGRFDGYTF	TGCGCCAGCAGCCCGACAGGGGGAAGGTTCGATGGCTACACCTTC
-	TRBV13	-	TRBJ2-1	CASSLGTTGLNEQFF	TGTGCCAGCAGCTTAGGGACTACAGGGCTCAATGAGCAGTTCTTC
TRBD1	TRBV19	-	TRBJ2-7	CASSIGTAIGEQYF	TGTGCCAGTAGTATCGGGACAGCCATAGGCGAGCAGTACTTC
-	TRBV24-1	-	TRBJ1-2	CATSDYRDGYTF	TGTGCCACCAGTGATTACCGAGATGGCTACACCTTC
TRBD1	TRBV18	-	TRBJ1-1	CASSPYEGQQNTEAFF	TGTGCCAGCTCACCGTACGAGGGACAGCAGAACACTGAAGCTTTCTTT
TRBD1	TRBV11-1	-	TRBJ1-1	CASTLTGSTEAFF	TGTGCCAGCACCTTGACAGGGAGCACTGAAGCTTTCTTT
-	TRBV27	-	TRBJ1-1	CASSSRPRGGDTEAFF	TGTGCCAGCAGTTCTCGCCCTCGGGGAGGAGACACTGAAGCTTTCTTT
-	TRBV30	-	TRBJ1-3	CAWSVRRTDGSGNTIYF	TGTGCCTGGAGTGTACGTCGGACAGATGGCTCTGGAAACACCATATATTTT
TRBD2	TRBV27	-	TRBJ2-3	CASSWGGWRDTQYF	TGTGCCAGCAGTTGGGGGGGTTGGAGAGATACGCAGTATTTT
TRBD1	TRBV6-6	-	TRBJ2-1	CASSLTGGPNEQFF	TGTGCCAGCAGCCTCACAGGGGGCCCGAATGAGCAGTTCTTC
TRBD1	TRBV6-2/TRBV6-3	once	TRBJ1-2	CASSRRDSYGYTF	TGTGCCAGCAGTCGTAGGGACAGCTATGGCTACACCTTC
-	TRBV19	-	TRBJ1-5	CASSIYSYSNQPQHF	TGTGCCAGTAGTATATACAGTTATAGCAATCAGCCCCAGCATTTT
TRBD1	TRBV5-1	-	TRBJ2-7	CASRKTTGGHEQYF	TGCGCCAGCAGAAAGACGACAGGGGGCCACGAGCAGTACTTC
-	TRBV7-6	once	TRBJ2-2	CASSLVSTGELFF	TGTGCCAGCAGCTTAGTTTCTACCGGGGAGCTGTTTTTT
-	TRBV12-3/TRBV12-4	-	TRBJ2-3	CASSSTGREYF	TGTGCCAGCAGTTCCACAGGAAGGGAGTATTTT